These 29 T cell receptor beta chains came from one sample sequenced in a study of post-analysis software for immune sequencing data. These receptors have no known antigen. The library was made from cDNA and included unique molecular identifiers. TCRdb re-derived calls from the PCR reads in MiXCR, one entry per CDR3 protein. The sample contains about 500,000 distinct CDR3 sequences, roughly 45% of which appear only once. Study-level results: Patients carried 5 or 6 TRBV segments more frequently than controls did, and TRBV5-6, TRBV5-1 and TRBV20-1 were among them.

The specimen sequenced was blood. The receptors here all came from a girl aged 10 to 17 with multiple sclerosis.

This clonotype occurred once. The rearrangement uses TRBV7-9 and TRBJ2-3; 9 positions agree with TRBD2. Germline assignment: CDR1 SEHNR and CDR2 FQNEAQ (reference sequence). With V trimmed by 7 bases and J by 4 bases, 6 bases remained unmatched. CDR3 length equals 14 residues. The CDR3 spells CASTSGRSADTQYF. CDR3 in DNA: TGTGCCAGCACCAGCGGGAGGTCCGCAGATACGCAGTATTTT.

In its sample, this clonotype was seen a few times. The chain is built from TRBV5-5 and TRBJ2-1, with D possibly matching TRBD2 (7 bases). Looked up from germline, CDR1 is SGHKS and CDR2 is YYEKEE (reference sequence). The CDR3 sequence is 15 residues long. V shed 4 bases and J shed 11 bases, with 22 bases lying between them. DNA of the CDR3: TGTGCCAGCAGCCCCCCGGGCGGGGGCGACAAAAAGCAGTTCTTC. It encodes CASSPPGGGDKKQFF.

This chain connects TRBV12-3 or TRBV12-4 to TRBJ2-1, with 11 bases matching TRBD1. The CDR3 contains 16 residues. V dropped 7 bases and J dropped 2; count of bases not matched to a gene: 7. CDR3 sequence reads: CASIIMGQGAYNEQFF. The CDR3 nucleotides are TGTGCCAGCATTATTATGGGACAGGGGGCCTACAATGAGCAGTTCTTC.

This sequence joins TRBV27 and TRBJ2-7; 8 bases fit TRBD2. The CDR3 is 13 amino acids. J gave up 7 bases and V 2 bases, and 4 bases lay outside the gene matches. Germline assignment: CDR1 MNHEY and CDR2 SMNVEV (reference sequence). CDR3 residues: CASSLDLAGEQYF. CDR3 in DNA: TGTGCCAGCAGTTTAGATCTAGCGGGTGAGCAGTACTTC.

This chain joins TRBV27 and TRBJ2-2; 9 bases map to TRBD1. The V gene's germline CDR1 is MNHEY and CDR2 SMNVEV (reference sequence). V shed 5 bases and J 8 bases; nucleotides not matched to a gene: 6. The CDR3 consists of 14 residues. CDR3: CASSGDRDLGELFF. In DNA, the CDR3 is TGTGCCAGCAGTGGGGACAGGGACCTGGGGGAGCTGTTTTTT.

This clonotype was seen once. V gene TRBV5-1 combines with J gene TRBJ1-2; D gene ambiguous. V was clipped by 0 bases and J by 2 bases, with 14 bases between them. Germline V CDR1 and CDR2: SGHRS, YFSETQ. The CDR3 consists of 16 residues. In DNA, the CDR3 is TGCGCCAGCAGCTTGGAGCAGCCGCTTCTAAACTATGGCTACACCTTC. This sequence encodes CASSLEQPLLNYGYTF.

The V and J genes are TRBV7-3 and TRBJ1-2, with 8 bases identical to TRBD1. This CDR3 spans 13 amino acids. CDR1 and CDR2 (germline): SGHTA, FQGTGA. The J segment lost 6 bases and the V segment lost 4 bases, leaving 4 bases of the junction unmatched. CDR3 residues: CASSSTGVDGYTF. The CDR3, as DNA: TGTGCCAGCAGCTCGACAGGGGTGGATGGCTACACCTTC.

This chain uses TRBV12-3 or TRBV12-4 with TRBJ2-5, with TRBD2 matching over 8 bases. The ends lost 5 bases at V and 4 bases at J; junction bases unmatched: 9. This CDR3 has 15 residues. The CDR3 reads CASSAGGAPVETQYF. CDR3 in DNA: TGTGCCAGCAGTGCCGGGGGGGCTCCCGTAGAGACCCAGTACTTC.

The V and J genes are TRBV2 and TRBJ2-7; no clear D gene. The CDR3 is 12 amino acids. Trimming shortened V by 5 bases and J by 3 bases, and 8 bases separated the two germline ends. Germline V gene sequence: CDR1 SNHLY, CDR2 FYNNEI. CDR3: CASSPLHYEQYF. The CDR3 DNA follows: TGTGCCAGCAGTCCTTTACACTACGAGCAGTACTTC.

This clonotype was found a few times. The chain uses TRBV20-1 and TRBJ1-4; a weak D match, TRBD1 (5 bases). This CDR3 contains 13 residues. The V and J ends lost 3 bases and 8 bases respectively, with 13 bases between them. Germline CDR1 is DFQATT and CDR2 is SNEGSKA (reference sequence). This CDR3 reads CSASNSRGEKLFF. CDR3 in DNA: TGCAGTGCTAGTAATAGCCGGGGGGAAAAACTGTTTTTT.

The rearrangement links TRBV10-3 to TRBJ2-7; the match to TRBD1 covers 7 bases. CDR1 and CDR2 (germline): ENHRY, SYGVKD. The CDR3 is 11 residues long. The trim removed 10 bases at V and 2 bases at J, leaving 2 bases unmatched. The CDR3 DNA reads as TGTGCCACGGGACAGCCCTACGAGCAGTACTTC. It is translated as CATGQPYEQYF.

The chain joins TRBV6-5 to TRBJ2-1, with 13 bases that match TRBD2. The CDR3 has 15 residues. With V trimmed by 6 bases and J by 4 bases, 3 bases remained unmatched. CDR1 is MNHEY, CDR2 SVGAGI, per germline. The CDR3 coding sequence is TGTGCCAGCAGATTGGGACTAGCGGGATACAATGAGCAGTTCTTC. This gives the protein CASRLGLAGYNEQFF.

The rearrangement joins TRBV20-1 to TRBJ1-4, with D possibly matching TRBD1 (6 bases). The CDR3 has 13 amino acids. The germline CDR1 and CDR2 sequences are DFQATT and SNEGSKA (reference sequence). Trimming removed 8 bases at V and 6 bases at J, with 16 bases between. This CDR3 is CSTGGRRDEKLFF. For the CDR3, the DNA is TGCAGTACCGGGGGCCGTAGGGATGAAAAACTGTTTTTT.

This rearrangement joins TRBV10-3 to TRBJ1-2; TRBD1 might be the D (5 bases). Trimming shortened V by 6 bases and J by 0 bases, and 11 bases separated the two germline ends. The germline gives CDR1 ENHRY, CDR2 SYGVKD. This CDR3 has 14 amino acids. The CDR3 protein is CAIRTTEANYGYTF. The CDR3 coding sequence is TGTGCCATCAGGACGACAGAAGCTAACTATGGCTACACCTTC.

This clonotype was detected many times. The chain employs TRBV15 and TRBJ2-7; D might be TRBD2 (6 bases). The germline gives CDR1 LNHNV, CDR2 YYDKDF (reference sequence). Trimming removed 0 bases at V and 0 bases at J, with 12 bases between. This CDR3 has 16 amino acids. As DNA, the CDR3 is TGTGCCACCAGCAGAGATCGGGACTCCCGCTCCTACGAGCAGTACTTC. Encoded protein: CATSRDRDSRSYEQYF.

In this sample, this clonotype turned up many times. The chain is built from TRBV12-3 or TRBV12-4 and TRBJ2-5; D is uncertain. The CDR3 is 11 residues long. The germline V and J ends were trimmed by 3 bases and 5 bases, with 4 bases remaining between them. The CDR3 DNA reads TGTGCCAGCAGTTTTTCGGAGACCCAGTACTTC. It encodes CASSFSETQYF.

This clonotype appeared a few times. This chain uses TRBV7-9 with TRBJ2-1; D is unresolved. The CDR3 length is 17 residues. Germline values: CDR1 SEHNR, CDR2 FQNEAQ (reference sequence). The V end lost 5 bases, the J end lost 0 bases, and 17 bases lay between the germline ends. The CDR3 here is CASSPSRLGGSYNEQFF. CDR3 DNA sequence: TGTGCCAGCAGCCCCTCGAGGTTGGGCGGCTCCTACAATGAGCAGTTCTTC.

The rearrangement links TRBV24-1 to TRBJ2-3; TRBD1 matches 7 bases. The CDR3 spans 14 residues. Losses at the gene ends were 0 bases for V and 7 bases for J; bases not matched to a gene: 3. The V gene's germline CDR1 is KGHDR and CDR2 SFDVKD. The CDR3 DNA reads as TGTGCCACCAGTGATTTGGACAGGGACAATACGCAGTATTTT. Protein product: CATSDLDRDNTQYF.

V is TRBV7-9 and J is TRBJ2-5, with 7 bases matching TRBD1. CDR1 is SEHNR, CDR2 FQNEAQ, per germline (reference sequence). This CDR3 comprises 13 residues. V lost 4 bases to trimming and J lost 4 bases; unmatched junction nucleotides: 3. This CDR3 is CASSSRTGETQYF. The CDR3 DNA sequence: TGTGCCAGCAGCTCGAGGACAGGAGAGACCCAGTACTTC.

The chain has TRBV20-1 and TRBJ1-2; weak D call: TRBD1 (5 bases). CDR3 length: 14 residues. Germline V gene sequence: CDR1 DFQATT, CDR2 SNEGSKA (reference sequence). V lost 6 bases to trimming and J lost 4 bases, with 18 bases between them. CDR3 bases: TGCAGTGCCGAACCTGGGGGGGTCGGCTATGGCTACACCTTC. This encodes CSAEPGGVGYGYTF.

This clonotype was seen more than once but under ten times. The chain carries TRBV7-9 and TRBJ2-1, with TRBD2 identical over 8 bases. V trimming: 7 bases; J trimming: 2 bases; junction bases outside the gene matches: 7. This CDR3 is built from 15 residues. Germline CDR1 is SEHNR and CDR2 is FQNEAQ (reference sequence). CDR3 amino acids: CASITSGVTYNEQFF. The CDR3 bases are TGTGCCAGCATCACTAGCGGAGTCACCTACAATGAGCAGTTCTTC.

This clonotype was found a few times. The V call is TRBV29-1, the J call TRBJ2-5; a possible D gene is TRBD1 (6 bases). Germline loops: CDR1 SQVTM, CDR2 ANQGSEA. Deletions cut 5 bases from V and 4 bases from J, with 11 bases between. The CDR3 is made up of 12 amino acids. The CDR3 DNA is TGCAGCGTTAGGACAGACTCAGAGACCCAGTACTTC. Protein: CSVRTDSETQYF.

CDR3 amino acids: CASRSGRPPYEQYF. The DNA for the CDR3 is TGTGCCAGCCGTAGCGGGAGGCCACCCTACGAGCAGTACTTC. The chain links TRBV6-6 to TRBJ2-7; 10 bases are a match to TRBD2. Germline V CDR1 and CDR2: MNHNY, SVGAGI (reference sequence). The CDR3 is 14 residues long. The V segment lost 8 bases and the J segment 2 bases; nucleotides outside the gene matches: 6.

The rearrangement uses TRBV5-6 and TRBJ2-7; 8 nucleotides align to TRBD1. Germline CDR1 reads SGHDT; CDR2 reads YYEEEE. J lost 2 bases, V lost 4 bases, and 5 bases had no gene match. This CDR3 region has 14 residues. The CDR3 here is CASSTDRVTYEQYF. The CDR3 DNA sequence: TGTGCCAGCAGCACGGACAGGGTGACCTACGAGCAGTACTTC.

The genes are TRBV25-1 and TRBJ1-4, with D unclear. CDR1 and CDR2 (germline): MGHDK, SYGVNS. Trimming shortened V by 3 bases and J by 15 bases, and 17 bases separated the two germline ends. The CDR3 length is 13 residues. CDR3 DNA sequence: TGTGCCAGCAGTGACCCAGGAGAGGCAGTGGTGTTTTTT. Protein product: CASSDPGEAVVFF.

The V and J genes are TRBV7-9 and TRBJ1-2; D call uncertain. Germline-derived CDR1 and CDR2 are SEHNR and FQNEAQ (reference sequence). Deletions cut 4 bases from V and 8 bases from J, with 5 bases between. This CDR3 is 10 amino acids long. CDR3 nucleotides: TGTGCCAGCAGCTGGGAAGGCTACACCTTC. Its translation: CASSWEGYTF.

The chain joins TRBV20-1 to TRBJ2-7; 8 nucleotides line up with TRBD1. The CDR3 spans 12 residues. Germline V gene sequence: CDR1 DFQATT, CDR2 SNEGSKA (reference sequence). Germline trimming cut 6 bases from V and 4 bases from J; bases unmatched to any gene: 5. CDR3 in amino acids: CSAPDRVYEQYV. The DNA for the CDR3 is TGCAGTGCCCCGGACAGGGTTTACGAGCAGTACGTC.

The chain couples TRBV7-9 to TRBJ2-7, with 16 bases fitting TRBD2. This CDR3 spans 15 amino acids. Germline CDR1 reads SEHNR; CDR2 reads FQNEAQ (reference sequence). Trimming took 7 bases from V and 6 from J; bases not matched to a gene: 6. The CDR3 region has the DNA TGTGCCAGCACCGGGACTAGCGGGAGGGTAACCGAGCAGTACTTC. It encodes CASTGTSGRVTEQYF. Combining the CDR3 with reference TRBV7-9 and TRBJ2-7 gives the whole variable domain DTGVSQNPRHKITKRGQNVTFRCDPISEHNRLYWYRQTLGQGPEFLTYFQNEAQLEKSRLLSDRFSAERPKGSFSTLEIQRTEQGDSAMYLCASTGTSGRVTEQYFGPGTRLTVT.

This clonotype was counted between two and nine times. V gene TRBV29-1 combines with J gene TRBJ2-7; D not certain. V lost 4 bases and J lost 2, with 12 bases in between. The CDR3 extends over 13 amino acids. Germline V gene data show CDR1 as SQVTM and CDR2 as ANQGSEA. CDR3 amino acids: CSVVDGQTYEQYF. CDR3 nucleotides: TGCAGCGTTGTTGATGGCCAGACCTACGAGCAGTACTTC.